A selection of T cell receptor beta chains follows, all from one sample in a study of technical replicates of blood from four donors. The method was immunoSEQ multiplex PCR; TCRdb's version includes in-frame clones alone and lacks a portion of them. The table shows around 83,000 clones, with 94% occurring only once. Material: T cells isolated from PBMCs. These receptors were obtained from a human donor in good health. Both conserved end residues are trimmed from each CDR3.

cdr3_aa j_call v_call
ASSLHLVYEQY - TRBV7-2
ASGAGWNQPQH TRBJ1-5 TRBV2
ASSFGPRNTGELF TRBJ2-2 TRBV7-9
ASSGTSGASYEQY TRBJ2-7 TRBV10-1
ASTIGLAGGAREQY TRBJ2-7 TRBV7-9
ASSEGPGGYGYT TRBJ1-2 TRBV6-1
ASSSTAGIYEQY TRBJ2-7 TRBV6-5
ASSLGGRRGVEAF TRBJ1-1 TRBV13
ASTEMNTPDTQY TRBJ2-3 TRBV6-1
ASSPTRERNEKLF TRBJ1-4 TRBV5-5
ASSLVGTGIYEQY TRBJ2-7 TRBV11-2
ASSSSMNTEAF TRBJ1-1 TRBV11-2
ASSLEEDTVGVNTEAF TRBJ1-1 TRBV5-4
ASSPTGNYGYT TRBJ1-2 TRBV7-8
ASSLDRGYGYT TRBJ1-2 TRBV5-1
ASSAEGQSNTEAF TRBJ1-1 TRBV9
AWREQVLGEKLF TRBJ1-4 TRBV30
ASSFVSQGATNEKLF TRBJ1-4 TRBV28
ASSELAGGPQETQY TRBJ2-5 TRBV6-1
ASSPGGRTEAF TRBJ1-1 TRBV27
ASSSPTGDRSPLH TRBJ1-6 TRBV7-9
ASRDRVNEQF TRBJ2-1 TRBV6-5
ASSRGGLAGYYDVVQY TRBJ2-7 TRBV4-1
ARRTRKGFEAEAF TRBJ1-1 TRBV7-3
ASSPGRSTGLNNEQF TRBJ2-1 TRBV5-1
ASSQGGVPEAF TRBJ1-1 TRBV14
ASSLALIQDYGYT TRBJ1-2 TRBV5-4
ASSLTAGGLRYEQY TRBJ2-7 TRBV5-1
ASSHGGNEQF TRBJ2-1 TRBV7-9